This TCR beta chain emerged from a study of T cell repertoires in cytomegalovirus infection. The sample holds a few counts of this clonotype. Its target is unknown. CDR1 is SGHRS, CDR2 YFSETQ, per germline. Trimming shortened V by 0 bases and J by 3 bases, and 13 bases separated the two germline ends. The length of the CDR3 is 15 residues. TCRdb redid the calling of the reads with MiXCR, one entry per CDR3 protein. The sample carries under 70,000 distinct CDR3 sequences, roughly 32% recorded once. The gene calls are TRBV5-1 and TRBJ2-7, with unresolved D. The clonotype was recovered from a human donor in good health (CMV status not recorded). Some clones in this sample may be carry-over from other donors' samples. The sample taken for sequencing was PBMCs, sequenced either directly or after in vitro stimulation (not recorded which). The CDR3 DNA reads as TGCGCCAGCAGCTTGGAAGGGAACGCCGACTACGAGCAGTACTTC. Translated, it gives CASSLEGNADYEQYF.